The entry below gives a single T cell receptor (beta chain) sequence along with its context. At the DNA level, this CDR3 is encoded by other sequences in the same sample as well. Germline V gene sequence: CDR1 SGHRS, CDR2 YFSETQ. This CDR3 has 13 amino acids. Trimming cost V 2 bases and J 1 base, with 6 bases left between them. Libraries were prepared by immunoSEQ multiplex PCR; TCRdb keeps only in-frame clonotypes and omits some of them. The profile covers 550,000 to 850,000 clones, with less than 85% appearing a single time and approximately 1.7% taken by the ten largest. The record originates from a study of shared clonotypes between healthy human individuals. On the study more broadly: A couple of female and three male donors aged 18 to 49 were enrolled. The study used three CD4 naive, three CD4 memory, two CD8 naive and one CD8 memory plate per donor.

The specimen sequenced was memory CD4+ T cells sorted from blood. As for subset: CD45RA-negative fraction. V usage is TRBV5-1 and J usage is TRBJ1-1; D is uncertain. The source is a woman aged 25-40 years in good health. The DNA for the CDR3 is TGCGCCAGCAGCTTTGAGGGGAACACTGAAGCTTTCTTT. This translates into CASSFEGNTEAFF.